The sequence of this T cell receptor (beta chain) was determined in a study of T-cell memory formation after mild COVID-19. Regarding the study as a whole: Several responding clones turned up in pre-infection memory, indicating that cross-reactive memory may have taken part. Shrinking CD4+ clones were chiefly CM and EM; CD8+ ones were chiefly EMRA.

TCRdb passed the 5' RACE reads through MiXCR, listing each CDR3 protein once. Of fewer than 250,000 distinct CDR3 sequences listed, under 12% are singletons. As for this clonotype: Its matching antigen is unknown.

This CDR3 is 17 amino acids long. Trimming took 0 bases from V and 4 from J; bases not matched to a gene: 14. Germline CDR1 GTSNPN, CDR2 SVGIG (reference sequence). The specimen sequenced was PBMCs or a T cell subset sorted from them (not recorded which). The receptor was isolated from a man younger than 30 who had mild COVID-19 (a few samples of this study predate the infection). Cell type and time point are not known. The chain employs TRBV30 and TRBJ1-1, with 7 nucleotides matching TRBD1. The CDR3 coding sequence is TGTGCCTGGAGTGTACAGGGGCCTCTCAGGTTCGTCACTGAAGCTTTCTTT. Its translation: CAWSVQGPLRFVTEAFF.